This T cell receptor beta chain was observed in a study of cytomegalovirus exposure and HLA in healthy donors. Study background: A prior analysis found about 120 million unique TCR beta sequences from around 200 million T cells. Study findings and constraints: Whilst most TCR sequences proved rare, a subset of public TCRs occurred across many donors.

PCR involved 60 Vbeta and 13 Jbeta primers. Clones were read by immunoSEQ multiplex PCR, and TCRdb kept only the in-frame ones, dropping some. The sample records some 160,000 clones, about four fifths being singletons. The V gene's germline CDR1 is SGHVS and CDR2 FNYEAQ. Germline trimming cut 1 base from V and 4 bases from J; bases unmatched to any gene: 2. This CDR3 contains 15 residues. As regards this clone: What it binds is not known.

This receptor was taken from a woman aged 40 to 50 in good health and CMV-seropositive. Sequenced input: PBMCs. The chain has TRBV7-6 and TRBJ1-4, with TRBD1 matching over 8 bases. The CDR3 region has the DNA TGTGCCAGCAGCTTAGGGACAGGGCTTAATGAAAAACTGTTTTTT. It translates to CASSLGTGLNEKLFF.